This T cell receptor beta chain was retrieved from a study of PD-L1 blockade in urothelial cancer. Across the study: When patients started atezolizumab around 2014, it was given at 1,200 mg intravenously every 3 weeks. Prior chemotherapy in patients spanned 0 to 3 regimens.

Overall study findings and caveats: Survival was better when pretreatment blood TCR clonality fell below the median.

Details on this clone: Its specificity is not known.

Per the germline V gene, CDR1 is SGHTA and CDR2 is FQGNSA. The CDR3 extends over 16 amino acids. V trimming: 3 bases; J trimming: 6 bases; junction bases outside the gene matches: 9. The time point denotes: pretreatment peripheral blood. Here immunoSEQ multiplex PCR was the method, and the copy in TCRdb shows in-frame clones only, minus some. The sample yields tens of thousands of clones, around 81% seen once. This receptor was taken from a man aged 40-49 years with urothelial cancer. The chain uses TRBV7-2 and TRBJ2-2; 8 bases are a match to TRBD2. The specimen comprised PBMCs, sampled around atezolizumab (anti-PD-L1) treatment. DNA of the CDR3: TGTGCCAGCAGCTTCAGTACGCGGACTAGCCCCGGGGAGCTGTTTTTT. Translated: CASSFSTRTSPGELFF.